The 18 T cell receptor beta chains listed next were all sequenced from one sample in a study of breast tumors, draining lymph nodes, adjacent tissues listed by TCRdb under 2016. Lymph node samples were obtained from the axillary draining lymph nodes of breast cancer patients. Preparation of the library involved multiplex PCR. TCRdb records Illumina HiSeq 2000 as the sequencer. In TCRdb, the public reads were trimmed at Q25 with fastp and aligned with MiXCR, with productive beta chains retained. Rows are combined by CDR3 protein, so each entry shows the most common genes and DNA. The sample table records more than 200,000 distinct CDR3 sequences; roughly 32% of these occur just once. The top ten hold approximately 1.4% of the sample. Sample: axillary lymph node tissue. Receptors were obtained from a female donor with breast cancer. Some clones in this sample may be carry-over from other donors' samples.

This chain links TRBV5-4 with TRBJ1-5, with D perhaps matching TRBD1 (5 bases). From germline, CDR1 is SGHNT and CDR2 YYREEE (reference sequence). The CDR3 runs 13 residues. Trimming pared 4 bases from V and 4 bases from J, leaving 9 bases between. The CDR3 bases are TGTGCCAGCAGCATGACAGTAAATCAGCCCCAGCATTTT. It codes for CASSMTVNQPQHF.

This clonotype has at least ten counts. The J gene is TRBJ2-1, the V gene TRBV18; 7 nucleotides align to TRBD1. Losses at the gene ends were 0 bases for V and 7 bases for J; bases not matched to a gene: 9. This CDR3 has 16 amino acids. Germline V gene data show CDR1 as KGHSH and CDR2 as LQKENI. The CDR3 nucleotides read TGTGCCAGCTCACCACCTACGGGACAGTGGGGAAATGAGCAGTTCTTC. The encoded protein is CASSPPTGQWGNEQFF.

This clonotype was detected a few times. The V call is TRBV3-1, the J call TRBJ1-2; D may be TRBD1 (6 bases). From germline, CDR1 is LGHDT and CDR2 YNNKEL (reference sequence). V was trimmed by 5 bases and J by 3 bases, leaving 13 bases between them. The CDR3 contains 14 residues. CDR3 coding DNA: TGTGCCAGCAGCTCAACAGGGTCTCACTATGGCTACACCTTC. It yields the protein CASSSTGSHYGYTF.

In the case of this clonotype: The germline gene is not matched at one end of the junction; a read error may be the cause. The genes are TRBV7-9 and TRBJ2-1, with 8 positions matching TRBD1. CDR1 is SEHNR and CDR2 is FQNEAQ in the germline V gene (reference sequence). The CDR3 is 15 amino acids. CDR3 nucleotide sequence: TGCGCCAGCAGCCTCTGGACAGGGATGTACAATGAGCAGTTCTTC. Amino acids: CASSLWTGMYNEQFF.

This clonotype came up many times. In DNA, the CDR3 is TGTGCCAGCAGTCGTACAGGGGCCGAGCAGTACTTC. Translating gives CASSRTGAEQYF. The V and J genes are TRBV12-3 or TRBV12-4 and TRBJ2-7; 7 bases agree with TRBD1. The V segment lost 5 bases and the J segment 6 bases; nucleotides outside the gene matches: 4. CDR3 length: 12 amino acids.

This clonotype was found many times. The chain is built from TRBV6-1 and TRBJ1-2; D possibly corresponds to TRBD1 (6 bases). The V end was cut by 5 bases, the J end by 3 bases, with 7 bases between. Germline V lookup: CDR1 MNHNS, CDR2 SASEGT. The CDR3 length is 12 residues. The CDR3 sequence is CASSWTDYGYTF. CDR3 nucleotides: TGTGCCAGCAGTTGGACAGACTATGGCTACACCTTC.

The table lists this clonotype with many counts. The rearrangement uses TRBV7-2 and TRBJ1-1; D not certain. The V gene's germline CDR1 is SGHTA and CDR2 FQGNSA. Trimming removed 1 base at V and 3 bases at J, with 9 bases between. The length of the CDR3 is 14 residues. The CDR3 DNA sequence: TGTGCCAGCAGCTTAGGCGGCAGTCACACTGAAGCTTTCTTT. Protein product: CASSLGGSHTEAFF.

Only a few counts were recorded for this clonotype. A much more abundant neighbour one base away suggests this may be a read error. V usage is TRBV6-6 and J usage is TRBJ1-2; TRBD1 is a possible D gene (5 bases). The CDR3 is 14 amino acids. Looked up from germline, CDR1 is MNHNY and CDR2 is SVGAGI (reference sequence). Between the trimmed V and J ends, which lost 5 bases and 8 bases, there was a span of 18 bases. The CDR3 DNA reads TGTGCCAGCAGTCATGATATTGTGGGGGGAGGCTACACCTTC. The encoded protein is CASSHDIVGGGYTF.

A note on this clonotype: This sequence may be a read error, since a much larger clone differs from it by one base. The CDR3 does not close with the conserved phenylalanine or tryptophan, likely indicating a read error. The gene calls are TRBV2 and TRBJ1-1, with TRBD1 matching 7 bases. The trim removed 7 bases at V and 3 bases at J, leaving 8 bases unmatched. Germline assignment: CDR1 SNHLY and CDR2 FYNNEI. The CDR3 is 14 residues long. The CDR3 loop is CASNVQGSDTEAFL. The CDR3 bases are TGTGCCAGCAATGTACAGGGGAGTGACACTGAAGCTTTCCTT.

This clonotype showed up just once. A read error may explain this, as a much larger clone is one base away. The DNA for the CDR3 is TGTGCCAGCAGCTTAGAGGCGACAGGGTACACAGATGCGCAGTATTTT. This translates into CASSLEATGYTDAQYF. The rearrangement uses TRBV7-2 and TRBJ2-3; 7 nucleotides match TRBD1. This CDR3 is 16 amino acids long. Per the germline V gene, CDR1 is SGHTA and CDR2 is FQGNSA.

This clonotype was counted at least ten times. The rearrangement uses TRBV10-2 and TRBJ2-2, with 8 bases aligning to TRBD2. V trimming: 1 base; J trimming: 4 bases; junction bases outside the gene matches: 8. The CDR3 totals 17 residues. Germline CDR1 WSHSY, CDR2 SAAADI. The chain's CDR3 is CASSEWDVAGFTGELFF. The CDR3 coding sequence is TGCGCCAGCAGTGAGTGGGACGTAGCGGGATTCACCGGGGAGCTGTTTTTT.

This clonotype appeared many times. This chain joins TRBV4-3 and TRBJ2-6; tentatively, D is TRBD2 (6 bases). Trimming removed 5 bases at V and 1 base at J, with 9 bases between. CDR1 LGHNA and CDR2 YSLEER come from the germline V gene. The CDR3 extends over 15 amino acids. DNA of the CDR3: TGCGCCAGCAGCGGGCGGGGATCTGGGGCCAACGTCCTGACTTTC. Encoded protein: CASSGRGSGANVLTF.

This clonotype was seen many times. In nucleotides, the CDR3 is TGTGCCAGCAGTTGGGGGATCTCCTACGAGCAGTACTTC. It codes for CASSWGISYEQYF. This chain uses TRBV6-2 or TRBV6-3 with TRBJ2-7; D could derive from TRBD1 or TRBD2 (5 bases each). Germline V gene data show CDR1 as MNHEY and CDR2 as SVGEGT. V gave up 4 bases and J gave up 0 bases, with 7 bases separating them. The CDR3 is made up of 13 amino acids.

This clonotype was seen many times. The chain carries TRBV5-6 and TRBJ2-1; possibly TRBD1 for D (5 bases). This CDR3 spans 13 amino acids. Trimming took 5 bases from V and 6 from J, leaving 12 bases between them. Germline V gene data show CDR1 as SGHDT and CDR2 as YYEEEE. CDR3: CASSYGHLNEQFF. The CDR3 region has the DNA TGTGCCAGCAGTTACGGACACCTCAATGAGCAGTTCTTC. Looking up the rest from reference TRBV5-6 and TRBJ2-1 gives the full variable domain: DAGVTQSPTHLIKTRGQQVTLRCSPKSGHDTVSWYQQALGQGPQFIFQYYEEEERQRGNFPDRFSGHQFPNYSSELNVNALLLGDSALYLCASSYGHLNEQFFGPGTRLTVL.

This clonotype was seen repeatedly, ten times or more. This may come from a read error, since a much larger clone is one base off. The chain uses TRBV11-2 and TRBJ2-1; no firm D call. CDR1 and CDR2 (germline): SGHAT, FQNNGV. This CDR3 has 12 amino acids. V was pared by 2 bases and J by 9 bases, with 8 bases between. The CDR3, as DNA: TGTGCCAGCAGCTTAATCGAAGGTGAGCAGTTCTTC. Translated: CASSLIEGEQFF.

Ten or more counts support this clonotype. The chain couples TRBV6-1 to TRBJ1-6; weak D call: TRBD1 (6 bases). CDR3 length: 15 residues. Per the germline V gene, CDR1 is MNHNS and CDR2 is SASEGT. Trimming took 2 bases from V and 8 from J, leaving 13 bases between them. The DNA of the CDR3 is TGTGCCAGCAGTGAAATAAGGGCAGGGGATTCACCCCTCCACTTT. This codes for CASSEIRAGDSPLHF.

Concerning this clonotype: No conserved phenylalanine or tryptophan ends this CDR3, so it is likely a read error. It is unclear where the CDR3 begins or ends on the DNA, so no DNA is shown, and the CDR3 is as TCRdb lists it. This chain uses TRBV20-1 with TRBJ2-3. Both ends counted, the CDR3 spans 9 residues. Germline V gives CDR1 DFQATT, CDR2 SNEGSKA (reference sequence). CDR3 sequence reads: CSARDPRRY.

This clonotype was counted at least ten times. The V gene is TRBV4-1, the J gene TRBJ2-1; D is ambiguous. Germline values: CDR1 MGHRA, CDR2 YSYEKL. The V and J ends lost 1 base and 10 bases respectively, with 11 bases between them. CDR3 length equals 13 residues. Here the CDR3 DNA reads TGCGCCAGCAGCCAAGCAGTGGGGTGGGAGCAGTTCTTC. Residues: CASSQAVGWEQFF.